Listed below are T cell receptor beta chains from one sample, sequenced in a study of blood T cells in healthy people across ages. MiXCR, run by TCRdb on the 5' RACE reads, gives a single entry per CDR3 protein. The table includes about 680,000 distinct CDR3 sequences, over 45% detected once. Sequencing was carried out using blood. All receptors come from a woman between 55 and 75 years old in good health. CDR3s include the opening cysteine and the closing phenylalanine or tryptophan. A D gene is named only where the DNA matches it firmly. A clone size is listed for some rows: how often the clone was seen (once, few, many), or a class if it is expanded.

j_call	v_call	d_call	clone_size	cdr3_aa	cdr3_nt
TRBJ1-1	TRBV12-3/TRBV12-4	TRBD1	few	CASSSTGGNTEAFF	TGTGCCAGCAGCTCTACAGGGGGGAACACTGAAGCTTTCTTT
TRBJ2-7	TRBV27	TRBD2	few	CASSLSVNPGTQPGLGSYEQYF	TGTGCCAGCAGTTTATCTGTTAACCCCGGGACACAACCGGGACTAGGAAGCTACGAGCAGTACTTC
TRBJ1-5	TRBV2	-	-	CASREGPWGGNQPQHF	TGTGCCAGCAGGGAGGGACCCTGGGGTGGAAATCAGCCCCAGCATTTT
TRBJ2-4	TRBV7-2	-	-	CASSLSLEGYF	TGTGCCAGCAGCTTATCACTAGAAGGGTACTTC
TRBJ2-1	TRBV29-1	TRBD2	-	CSVDSSGRKRAYNEQFF	TGCAGCGTTGACTCTAGCGGGAGGAAACGAGCCTACAATGAGCAGTTCTTC
TRBJ2-1	TRBV9	TRBD2	-	CASSVTGTSGYNEQFF	TGTGCCAGCAGCGTAACAGGGACTAGCGGCTACAATGAGCAGTTCTTC
TRBJ2-3	TRBV7-2	-	few	CASSLEMPDTQYF	TGTGCCAGCAGCTTAGAGATGCCAGATACGCAGTATTTT
TRBJ2-1	TRBV5-1	TRBD2	-	CASSSAGVEYNEQFF	TGCGCCAGCAGCTCAGCGGGAGTAGAATACAATGAGCAGTTCTTC
TRBJ2-7	TRBV28	TRBD2	few	CASTPPGLVSEQYF	TGTGCCAGCACCCCCCCGGGACTAGTATCCGAGCAGTACTTC
TRBJ2-1	TRBV10-3	TRBD2	-	CAIRTTSGTGHNEQFF	TGTGCCATCAGGACGACTAGCGGGACGGGACACAATGAGCAGTTCTTC
TRBJ2-5	TRBV27	TRBD2	-	CTSSPLAGGSILDQYF	TGTACCAGCAGTCCGCTAGCGGGAGGGTCCATTCTCGATCAGTACTTC
TRBJ2-1	TRBV9	TRBD1	-	CASSVATGGSYNEQFF	TGTGCCAGCAGCGTAGCTACAGGGGGCTCCTACAATGAGCAGTTCTTC
TRBJ2-7	TRBV6-5	-	many	CASSYSPPYEQYF	TGTGCCAGCAGTTACTCGCCGCCCTACGAGCAGTACTTC
TRBJ2-1	TRBV7-8	TRBD1	-	CASSRKGQGVYNEQFF	TGTGCCAGCAGCAGAAAGGGACAGGGGGTGTACAATGAGCAGTTCTTC
TRBJ2-7	TRBV7-6	-	-	CASSLVHARDGYEQYF	TGTGCCAGCAGCTTAGTCCACGCACGGGACGGCTACGAGCAGTACTTC
TRBJ2-1	TRBV6-5	-	-	CASRGWENNEQFF	TGTGCCAGCAGGGGATGGGAGAACAATGAGCAGTTCTTC
TRBJ1-2	TRBV27	-	-	CASSLGPGDYGYTF	TGTGCCAGCAGTTTAGGGCCAGGTGATTATGGCTACACCTTC
TRBJ1-2	TRBV20-1	TRBD1	-	CSAKGQGSHYGYTF	TGCAGTGCCAAGGGACAGGGCAGTCACTATGGCTACACCTTC
TRBJ1-2	TRBV7-2	TRBD1	few	CASSLAGGVGGGYTF	TGTGCCAGCAGCTTAGCAGGGGGCGTGGGTGGTGGCTACACCTTC
TRBJ2-5	TRBV11-2	TRBD2	few	CASSKGTSGRARAETQYF	TGTGCCAGCAGCAAAGGGACTAGCGGGAGGGCCAGGGCAGAGACCCAGTACTTC